Presented here are 2 T cell receptor beta chains from one specimen sequenced in a study of neurological immune-mediated disorders. TCRdb analysed the 5' RACE reads with MiXCR anew, one entry per CDR3 protein. The data hold around 70,000 distinct CDR3 sequences, with around 5% observed a single time. The sequenced sample was PBMCs. Source of these receptors: a woman in her 30s with multiple sclerosis.

This clonotype was recorded many times. The gene calls are TRBV12-3 or TRBV12-4 and TRBJ1-6; 7 nucleotides align to TRBD1. Trimming took 5 bases from V and 9 from J; bases not matched to a gene: 10. The CDR3 runs 15 residues. The CDR3 bases are TGTGCCAGCAGTGAGGGACAGACCCTAGGTTCACCCCTCCACTTT. This encodes CASSEGQTLGSPLHF.

This clonotype has at least ten counts. The chain couples TRBV20-1 to TRBJ2-2; 7 nucleotides align to TRBD2. The CDR3 covers 13 residues. V trimming: 6 bases; J trimming: 3 bases; junction bases outside the gene matches: 4. Per germline, CDR1 DFQATT and CDR2 SNEGSKA (reference sequence). For the CDR3, the DNA is TGCAGTGCAATCAGCGGGGACACCGGGGAGCTGTTTTTT. The encoded protein is CSAISGDTGELFF.